The rows below give T cell receptor beta chains drawn from one sample of a study of blood T cell repertoires in COVID-19. This table comes from immunoSEQ multiplex PCR, and its TCRdb copy is limited to in-frame clones, with some not included. The profile shows under 110,000 clones, roughly nine tenths of them singletons. The material sequenced was peripheral blood. These receptors were obtained from a man aged 50 to 59 with acute or convalescent COVID-19. CDR3s include the opening cysteine and the closing phenylalanine or tryptophan. Fields, in order: CDR3 length, J gene, clone size, D gene, V gene, CDR3 protein, CDR3 DNA. D genes are given only for firm matches. Rows give clone size only sometimes, using once, few, many, or a class for an expanded clone.

14 TRBJ1-3 . . TRBV18 CASSLRQSGNTIYF TGTGCCAGCTCCCTTAGACAGTCTGGAAACACCATATATTTT
16 TRBJ1-4 . TRBD1 TRBV2 CASSGTGVSTNEKLFF TGTGCCAGCAGTGGGACAGGGGTTTCAACTAATGAAAAACTGTTTTTT
16 TRBJ2-5 . TRBD1 TRBV2 CASRDRALLDQETQYF TGTGCCAGCCGGGACAGGGCGCTGCTGGACCAAGAGACCCAGTACTTC
15 TRBJ1-1 . TRBD1 TRBV7-9 CASSSGQGQGTEAFF TGTGCCAGCAGCTCCGGACAGGGGCAGGGCACTGAAGCTTTCTTT
14 TRBJ2-7 . TRBD2 TRBV2 CASSEGTSKNEQYF TGTGCCAGCAGTGAAGGGACTAGCAAAAACGAGCAGTACTTC
15 TRBJ2-7 once TRBD2 TRBV19 CASSISWGGSREQYF TGTGCCAGTAGTATCTCCTGGGGGGGGTCGCGGGAGCAGTACTTC
17 TRBJ1-4 . . TRBV7-9 CASSHLIGTATNEKLFF TGTGCCAGCAGCCATCTGATTGGCACCGCAACTAATGAAAAACTGTTTTTT
16 TRBJ1-1 . . TRBV27 CASSLLSTGSNTEAFF TGTGCCAGCAGTTTATTATCGACAGGTTCGAACACTGAAGCTTTCTTT
16 TRBJ2-7 once TRBD1 TRBV5-1 CASSLQGTGSSYEQYF TGCGCCAGCAGCTTGCAGGGGACAGGGAGCTCCTACGAGCAGTACTTC
14 TRBJ1-6 . TRBD1 TRBV30 CAWSVLTGDSPLHF TGTGCCTGGAGTGTACTCACAGGGGATTCACCCCTCCACTTT
18 TRBJ2-1 . TRBD2 TRBV5-1 CASSLEEGGASSYNEQFF TGCGCCAGCAGCTTGGAGGAGGGAGGGGCTAGCTCCTACAATGAGCAGTTCTTC
16 TRBJ1-2 few TRBD1 TRBV11-2 CASSPTTGGWDYGYTF TGTGCCAGCAGCCCGACTACAGGGGGATGGGACTATGGCTACACCTTC
14 TRBJ2-7 few . TRBV6-5 CASRPPGTKYEQYF TGTGCCAGCAGACCTCCCGGGACAAAGTACGAGCAGTACTTC
18 TRBJ1-4 . TRBD1 TRBV28 CASSSIPGQGPTNEKLFF TGTGCCAGCAGTTCCATACCGGGACAGGGGCCAACTAATGAAAAACTGTTTTTT
15 TRBJ2-2 . TRBD1 TRBV4-1 CASSRGQGGTGELFF TGCGCCAGCAGCCGGGGACAGGGGGGCACCGGGGAGCTGTTTTTT
15 TRBJ2-3 . . TRBV4-3 CASSQETGPTDTQYF TGCGCCAGCAGCCAAGAAACAGGGCCCACAGATACGCAGTATTTT
15 TRBJ1-5 . . TRBV19 CASRVDSYSNQPQHF TGTGCCAGTAGGGTAGACAGTTATAGCAATCAGCCCCAGCATTTT
15 TRBJ1-6 . . TRBV5-1 CASSLSGGENSPLHF TGCGCCAGCAGCTTGTCAGGAGGGGAAAATTCACCCCTCCACTTT
15 TRBJ2-2 once TRBD2 TRBV11-2 CASSRGGLYTGELFF TGTGCCAGCAGCCGGGGGGGACTGTACACCGGGGAGCTGTTTTTT
19 TRBJ1-4 . . TRBV18 CASSPPGVASETTNEKLFF TGTGCCAGCTCACCACCAGGGGTCGCCAGCGAAACAACTAATGAAAAACTGTTTTTT
16 TRBJ2-3 once . TRBV19 CASSISGFKGTDTQYF TGTGCCAGTAGTATATCGGGATTTAAGGGTACAGATACGCAGTATTTT
14 TRBJ1-2 . . TRBV7-2 CASKTGGTANGYTF TGTGCCAGCAAAACAGGAGGGACTGCGAATGGCTACACCTTC
14 TRBJ1-3 . . TRBV9 CASSVTTEGNTIYF TGTGCCAGCAGCGTGACGACGGAGGGAAACACCATATATTTT
17 TRBJ2-3 . TRBD2 TRBV5-6 CASSFQGSAGGPDTQYF TGTGCCAGCAGCTTTCAAGGTTCGGCGGGGGGACCAGATACGCAGTATTTT
15 TRBJ1-1 . . TRBV3-1/TRBV3-2 CASSQRHRVNTEAFF TGTGCCAGCAGCCAACGCCACAGGGTTAACACTGAAGCTTTCTTT
14 TRBJ2-7 . TRBD2 TRBV5-6 CASSKRGRTGEQYF TGTGCCAGCAGCAAGCGGGGACGAACCGGCGAGCAGTACTTC
14 TRBJ1-3 . . TRBV5-6 CASSLAEYGDTIYF TGTGCCAGCAGCTTGGCCGAGTACGGGGACACCATATATTTT
18 TRBJ2-6 . TRBD1 TRBV3-1/TRBV3-2 CASTQSRTGTPGANVLTF TGTGCCAGCACCCAATCCAGGACAGGGACCCCTGGGGCCAACGTCCTGACTTTC
13 TRBJ1-1 . . TRBV7-6 CASRSQGYAEAFF TGTGCCAGCAGGAGTCAGGGATACGCTGAAGCTTTCTTT
15 TRBJ1-3 once TRBD1 TRBV18 CASSPRDRGRNTIYF TGTGCCAGCTCACCACGGGACAGGGGGCGAAACACCATATATTTT
14 TRBJ2-1 . TRBD2 TRBV3-1/TRBV3-2 CASSRRVAGNEQFF TGTGCCAGCAGCCGGAGAGTAGCGGGTAATGAGCAGTTCTTC
14 TRBJ1-1 once . TRBV5-1 CASSLGFRSTEAFF TGCGCCAGCAGCTTGGGGTTTAGGAGCACTGAAGCTTTCTTT
16 TRBJ2-7 . . TRBV11-2 CASSLVSAGAYYEQYF TGTGCCAGCAGCTTAGTGTCCGCGGGGGCCTACTACGAGCAGTACTTC
15 TRBJ2-3 . . TRBV3-1/TRBV3-2 CASSQLGASTDTQYF TGTGCCAGCAGCCAACTGGGGGCGAGCACAGATACGCAGTATTTT
15 TRBJ2-5 . TRBD2 TRBV7-2 CASSRSGGNQETQYF TGTGCCAGCAGCCGTAGCGGGGGGAACCAAGAGACCCAGTACTTC
13 TRBJ1-1 . . TRBV19 CASPRPGGTEAFF TGTGCCAGTCCGCGGCCAGGAGGCACTGAAGCTTTCTTT